This T cell receptor beta chain was sequenced for a study of human T cells and chemical hapten exposure (dated by TCRdb to the early 2020s). About the investigation overall: For sensitization, 2% DPC in acetone was applied to an approximately 2 cm by approximately 2 cm area of upper inner arm skin. Patients additionally received weekly therapeutic DPC doses to the scalp throughout the roughly 25-week study period. Patch testing was done on the upper back using Finn chambers containing 0.01% DPC, and results were scored after 6 days according to International Contact Dermatitis Research Group standards. The patient cohort, mostly female, included alopecia areata with under or over 50% scalp involvement, alopecia totalis and alopecia universalis. The libraries were sequenced as a pool, and the TCR yield per sample differed mostly because of small variations in library volumes within the pool. This study followed changes in the peripheral blood TCR repertoire in vivo during primary and secondary sensitization of alopecia patients to the hapten diphenylcyclopropenone (DPC). Blood samples were taken from patients before sensitization (week 0) and at 2, 6 and about 24 weeks after DPC sensitization. Blood for TCR sequencing was provided by twenty-nine alopecia patients at one to four time points (pre-sensitization, 2, 6 and 24 weeks). The study at large found these results: Repeated subsampling changed both the strength of the expansion versus patch-test correlation and the threshold at which that correlation became significant. The number of TCRs above 1 in 1000 frequency did not change with DPC sensitization; there was no evidence of global repertoire structure alterations. Patch test score correlated positively with the number of PT1 expanded TCRs, reaching significance at thresholds 8, 16 and 32 but not at 4. All patients had alopecia, a presumed autoimmune disease, so their immune response might differ from that of healthy individuals. Compared with pre-sensitization or healthy control sets, expanded TCRs formed significantly more large CDR3 similarity clusters, which is consistent with antigen-driven responses.

This clonotype has just a few counts. What antigen it recognizes has not been identified. No base quality values were provided; no much bigger clone lies one nucleotide off. The germline V gene (reference sequence) specifies LGHDT as CDR1 and YNNKEL as CDR2. Trimming removed 4 bases from V and 3 bases from J, leaving 10 bases between the germline ends. The CDR3 sequence holds 13 residues, the cysteine and phenylalanine included. The sequence is cut down to CDR3 DNA, 39 bases in frame from base 1. The sample's time point label, in plain terms: patch test 3, about 24 weeks after DPC sensitization. The treatment or condition label of this sample denotes: therapeutic diphenylcyclopropenone sensitization with weekly scalp DPC. Blood at each patch-test visit was drawn before the patch test was applied. Eligible patients were aged 18 to 70, diagnosed with alopecia, deemed suitable for DPC therapy, and excluded if pregnant. Total RNA was extracted from unfractionated whole blood collected in Tempus Blood RNA tubes.

The library came from RACE. Data came from a NextSeq 500. During library preparation, unique molecular identifiers were attached to individual cDNA molecules so that TCRs could be counted quantitatively and reproducibly. Both TCR alpha and TCR beta chains were sequenced from each blood RNA sample. The source study handled its data this way. Samples had a median of around 92,000 TCRs, with a range from roughly 23,224 to 700,000. The Decombinator software suite was used to annotate V, J and CDR3 in the TCR reads. To make PS versus PT1 abundance plots, every sample was subsampled to the same number of TCRs (28,000). TCRs were defined as expanded if absent before sensitization and observed at least eight times at the 2-week time point. The public reads were reprocessed in TCRdb via fastp at Q25 and MiXCR, keeping in-frame beta chains. Rows merge per CDR3 protein into single entries with the most common DNA and genes. TCRdb assigned the V and J calls; the authors' analysis was not used. The sample table records around 70,000 distinct CDR3 sequences; 11% of these occur just once. The ten largest clones represent 1.4% of the sample.

This clonotype was sampled from a woman in her 50s with alopecia areata. Some clones in this sample may be carry-over from other donors' samples. The chain is encoded by TRBV3-1 joined to TRBJ2-7, with TRBD2 tentatively as D gene (5 bases match). The source material was whole blood, sampled in connection with sensitization to the hapten diphenylcyclopropenone (DPC). This receptor has the CDR3 CASSPPGVYEQYF. The nucleotide sequence reads as follows: TGTGCCAGCAGCCCCCCCGGGGTCTACGAGCAGTACTTC.